The sequence of this TCR beta chain was determined in a study of T-cell reconstitution after alpha-beta-depleted transplantation in children. General observations from the study: From newly produced T cells came most of the T-cell counts and diversity one year after transplant. Diversity of TCRbeta at day 60 was high in some patients, arising from surviving recipient T cells and thymic progenitors.

With regard to this clonotype: Antigen: not known.

V shed 0 bases and J shed 6 bases, with 7 bases lying between them. There are 13 residues in the CDR3. Germline V gene sequence: CDR1 SGHRS, CDR2 YFSETQ. The TCRbeta library was prepared with unique molecular identifiers. TCRdb fed the PCR reads into MiXCR, producing one record per CDR3 protein. Of roughly 400,000 distinct CDR3 sequences in the sample, around two fifths were seen once. The chain recombines TRBV5-1 with TRBJ2-1, with D perhaps TRBD2 (5 bases). The receptor was derived from a girl under 10 years old with aplastic anemia, due to receive a stem cell transplant. The sequencing used PBMCs, collected before TCRalphabeta/CD19-depleted stem cell transplant. The CDR3 is CASSLAGSNEQFF. For the CDR3, the DNA is TGCGCCAGCAGCTTGGCGGGGTCCAATGAGCAGTTCTTC.